This entry concerns a single T cell receptor (beta chain). The CDR3 loop spans 17 amino acids. The ends lost 6 bases at V and 3 bases at J; junction bases unmatched: 6. Germline CDR1 is LGHDT and CDR2 is YNNKEL (reference sequence). The data derive from a study of T cell responses to AZD1222 COVID-19 vaccine. Clones were sequenced by immunoSEQ multiplex PCR, and TCRdb holds only the in-frame ones, with some missing. Here the sample spans fewer than 85,000 clones, 80% to 90% being singletons. This TCR came from an adult who received the AZD1222 COVID-19 vaccine. The chain employs TRBV3-1 (or the pseudogene TRBV3-2) and TRBJ2-2; TRBD2 matches 14 bases. The sequencing here drew on peripheral blood, taken 28 days after the second AZD1222 dose. In nucleotides, the CDR3 is TGTGCCAGCAGGCCGGGACTAGCGGGAGTAGACACCGGGGAGCTGTTTTTT. As protein: CASRPGLAGVDTGELFF.